This TCR beta chain was documented in a study of blood T cell repertoires in COVID-19. Study-wide context: The United States, Italy and Spain provided the acute and convalescent COVID-19 samples.

The table came from immunoSEQ multiplex PCR; TCRdb's copy has only in-frame clones and leaves some out. The sample lists about 160,000 clones, about four fifths seen once, with approximately 10% in the top ten. The CDR3 contains 14 residues. Per germline, CDR1 WNHNN and CDR2 SYGVQD (reference sequence). V dropped 7 bases and J dropped 7; count of bases not matched to a gene: 7. The chain combines TRBV10-1 with TRBJ1-6; TRBD1 matches at 7 bases. The sample taken for sequencing was peripheral blood. The clonotype comes from a woman of 80 years or more with active or convalescent COVID-19. CDR3 sequence: CASTAGTVNSPLHF. The CDR3 nucleotides read TGCGCCAGCACTGCCGGGACAGTCAATTCACCCCTCCACTTT.